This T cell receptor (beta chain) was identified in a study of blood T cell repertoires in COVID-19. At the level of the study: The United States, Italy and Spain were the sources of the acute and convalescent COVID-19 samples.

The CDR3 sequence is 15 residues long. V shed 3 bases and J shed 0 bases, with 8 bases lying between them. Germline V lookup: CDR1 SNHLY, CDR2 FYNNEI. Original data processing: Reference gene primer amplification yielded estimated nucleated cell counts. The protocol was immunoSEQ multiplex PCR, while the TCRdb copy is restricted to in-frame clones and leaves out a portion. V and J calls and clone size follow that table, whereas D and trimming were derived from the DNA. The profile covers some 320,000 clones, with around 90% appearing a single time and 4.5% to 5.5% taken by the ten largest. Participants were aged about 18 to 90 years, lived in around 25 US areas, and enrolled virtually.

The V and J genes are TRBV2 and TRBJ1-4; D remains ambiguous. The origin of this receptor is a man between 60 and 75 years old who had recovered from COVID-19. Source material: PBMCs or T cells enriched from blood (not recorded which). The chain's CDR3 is CASSDQSATNEKLFF. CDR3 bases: TGTGCCAGCAGTGATCAGTCCGCAACTAATGAAAAACTGTTTTTT. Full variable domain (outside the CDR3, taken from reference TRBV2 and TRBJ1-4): EPEVTQTPSHQVTQMGQEVILRCVPISNHLYFYWYRQILGQKVEFLVSFYNNEISEKSEIFDDQFSVERPDGSNFTLKIRSTKLEDSAMYFCASSDQSATNEKLFFGSGTQLSVL.